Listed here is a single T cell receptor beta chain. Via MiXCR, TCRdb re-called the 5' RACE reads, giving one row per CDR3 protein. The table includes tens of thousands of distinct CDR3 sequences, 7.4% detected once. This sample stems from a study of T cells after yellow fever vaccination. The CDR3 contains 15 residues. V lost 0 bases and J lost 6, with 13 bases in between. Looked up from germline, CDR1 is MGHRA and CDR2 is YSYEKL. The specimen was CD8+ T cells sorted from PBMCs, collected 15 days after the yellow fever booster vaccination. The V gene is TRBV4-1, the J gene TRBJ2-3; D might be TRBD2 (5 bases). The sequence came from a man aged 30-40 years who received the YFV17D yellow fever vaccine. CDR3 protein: CASSQEKTTHDTQYF. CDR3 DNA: TGCGCCAGCAGCCAAGAGAAGACTACCCATGATACGCAGTATTTT.